One and the same sample provided the 5 T cell receptor beta chains below, sequenced in a study of glioma-infiltrating T cells after dendritic cell vaccination. Using immunoSEQ multiplex PCR, the repertoire was profiled, and TCRdb retains in-frame clones only, with some absent. The sample has 40,000 to 60,000 clones, about 85% seen once. This specimen was blood, taken before dendritic cell vaccination. The source is a human donor with glioblastoma.

The chain uses TRBV5-1 and TRBJ2-7; 8 nucleotides match TRBD1. After removal of 4 bases from V and 3 bases from J, the junction contained 9 bases not matched to a gene. CDR3 length: 15 amino acids. Germline V gene data show CDR1 as SGHRS and CDR2 as YFSETQ. CDR3 DNA sequence: TGCGCCAGCAGCCTATCGGACAGGGCGGTCTACGAGCAGTACTTC. As protein: CASSLSDRAVYEQYF.

The chain links TRBV11-3 to TRBJ2-7, with D possibly being TRBD1 (6 bases). V shed 5 bases and J shed 1 base, with 9 bases lying between them. CDR1 is SGHNT and CDR2 is YENEEA in the germline V gene. The CDR3 totals 13 residues. CDR3 in DNA: TGTGCCAGCAGCCCCCAGGGGTCCTACGAGCAGTACTTC. Its translation: CASSPQGSYEQYF.

The V and J genes are TRBV20-1 and TRBJ1-4; D is unresolved. Germline V gives CDR1 DFQATT, CDR2 SNEGSKA (reference sequence). Trimming stripped 7 bases from V and 7 bases from J, with 10 bases between. The CDR3 has 11 amino acids. CDR3 coding DNA: TGCAGTGTCTTCTTTAGTGAAAAACTGTTTTTT. Residues: CSVFFSEKLFF.

The sample holds one count of this clone. CDR3 sequence reads: CASSQEGGSGANVLTF. CDR3 nucleotides: TGTGCCAGCAGCCAAGAAGGAGGCTCTGGGGCCAACGTCCTGACTTTC. The chain links TRBV4-2 to TRBJ2-6, with D tentatively TRBD2 (5 bases). Germline CDR1 LGHNA, CDR2 YNFKEQ. The CDR3 is 16 residues long. Between the trimmed V and J ends, which lost 0 bases and 0 bases, there was a span of 6 bases.

V gene TRBV5-1 combines with J gene TRBJ2-3, with 12 bases fitting TRBD2. V trimming: 5 bases; J trimming: 7 bases; junction bases outside the gene matches: 8. The germline V gene has CDR1 SGHRS and CDR2 YFSETQ. The CDR3 is 15 amino acids. Here the CDR3 DNA reads TGCGCCAGCAGAGAACTAGCGGGAGGACCGAATACGCAGTATTTT. Translated, it gives CASRELAGGPNTQYF.